Below are 9 T cell receptor beta chains sequenced from a single sample in a study of blood T cell repertoires in COVID-19 (TCRdb year 2020). Library generation was performed with the immunoSEQ multiplex PCR assay. TCRdb limited this immuneACCESS table to in-frame rearrangements with V and J called. A share of clones is missing; checked studies link under half to unresolved V genes, and the rest is unexplained. This sample lists roughly 41,000 clones; around 87% were detected once. The ten largest clones capture approximately 3.1% of the sample. Input material: PBMCs or T cells enriched from blood (not recorded which). The receptor set was obtained from a woman between 45 and 65 years old who had recovered from COVID-19.

The chain links TRBV6-5 to TRBJ2-7, with 9 positions matching TRBD1. The CDR3 sequence is 14 residues long. With 8 bases clipped from V and 2 bases from J, the junction kept 7 bases outside the gene matches. CDR1 and CDR2 from the germline V gene are MNHEY and SVGAGI. CDR3 in DNA: TGTGCCAGCTCCGGGGACAGGGCTCCCTACGAGCAGTACTTC. Protein sequence: CASSGDRAPYEQYF.

This rearrangement joins TRBV6-4 to TRBJ1-3, with unresolved D. V was pared by 9 bases and J by 11 bases, with 29 bases between. There are 16 residues in the CDR3. CDR1 is MRHNA, CDR2 SNTAGT, per germline. CDR3 sequence: CARPPAMYDATRSIYF. CDR3 nucleotide sequence: TGTGCCAGGCCCCCGGCAATGTACGACGCGACGCGGTCCATATATTTT.

This clone was counted a few times. The chain couples TRBV9 to TRBJ1-1; D is unresolved. In germline, CDR1 is SGDLS, CDR2 YYNGEE. The CDR3 covers 13 residues. Trimming pared 4 bases from V and 10 bases from J, leaving 17 bases between. This CDR3 reads CASSPQAQAVAFF. CDR3 DNA sequence: TGTGCCAGCAGCCCTCAAGCCCAGGCAGTAGCTTTCTTT. The full variable domain, its missing parts supplied by reference TRBV9 and TRBJ1-1, is DSGVTQTPKHLITATGQRVTLRCSPRSGDLSVYWYQQSLDQGLQFLIQYYNGEERAKGNILERFSAQQFPDLHSELNLSSLELGDSALYFCASSPQAQAVAFFGQGTRLTVV.

The V call is TRBV13, the J call TRBJ2-7, with a tentative D call TRBD2 (6 bases). Germline V CDR1 and CDR2: PRHDT, FYEKMQ (reference sequence). CDR3 length: 14 amino acids. The V and J ends lost 4 bases and 4 bases respectively, with 14 bases between them. CDR3 bases: TGTGCCAGCAGCTCCCGGGACTTCAATTACGAGCAGTACTTC. This gives the protein CASSSRDFNYEQYF. Variable domain in full (rest from reference TRBV13 and TRBJ2-7): AAGVIQSPRHLIKEKRETATLKCYPIPRHDTVYWYQQGPGQDPQFLISFYEKMQSDKGSIPDRFSAQQFSDYHSELNMSSLELGDSALYFCASSSRDFNYEQYFGPGTRLTVT.

This clone has only one observation. This chain connects TRBV11-3 to TRBJ2-5; D possibly corresponds to TRBD2 (6 bases). Germline CDR1 SGHNT, CDR2 YENEEA. CDR3 length equals 14 residues. The V and J ends lost 9 bases and 4 bases respectively, with 18 bases between them. The CDR3 reads CARDQRGGRETQYF. DNA of the CDR3: TGTGCCAGAGACCAGAGGGGAGGAAGAGAGACCCAGTACTTC.

J is TRBJ2-1 and V is TRBV24-1, with D possibly matching TRBD2 (6 bases). Per the germline V gene, CDR1 is KGHDR and CDR2 is SFDVKD. The CDR3 is made up of 11 amino acids. Between the trimmed V and J ends, which lost 7 bases and 8 bases, there was a span of 8 bases. CDR3 amino acids: CATSRDYEQFF. The CDR3 DNA reads TGTGCCACCAGCCGGGACTATGAGCAGTTCTTC.

The rearrangement uses TRBV7-6 and TRBJ2-1, with 7 positions matching TRBD2. The length of the CDR3 is 16 residues. Looked up from germline, CDR1 is SGHVS and CDR2 is FNYEAQ. The V gene end was trimmed by 6 bases and the J gene end by 5 bases; junction bases not matched to a gene: 13. The DNA for the CDR3 is TGTGCCAGCAGTCTTTTTTCGGGACTACCAAACAATGAGCAGTTCTTC. It translates to CASSLFSGLPNNEQFF.

The V and J genes are TRBV23-1 and TRBJ2-7; the match to TRBD1 covers 10 bases. TRBV23-1 is noted as an ORF with a role that remains uncertain. This CDR3 comprises 21 residues. Trimming cost V 3 bases and J 3 bases; bases outside gene matches: 23. CDR3 residues: CASSHPERTGGKPDLDYEQYF. The CDR3 bases are TGCGCCAGCAGTCACCCCGAAAGGACAGGGGGTAAGCCGGACCTGGACTACGAGCAGTACTTC.

The chain uses TRBV6-2 or TRBV6-3 and TRBJ1-2; tentative D call: TRBD1 (5 bases). The germline V gene has CDR1 MNHEY and CDR2 SVGEGT. Between the trimmed V and J ends, which lost 5 bases and 2 bases, there was a span of 12 bases. The CDR3 totals 14 residues. CDR3 DNA sequence: TGTGCCAGCAGTAACGGGGGAACCAACTATGGCTACACCTTC. It yields the protein CASSNGGTNYGYTF.